These 20 T cell receptor beta chains were sequenced from one sample in a study of cytomegalovirus exposure and HLA in healthy donors. The PCR was carried out with 60 Vbeta primers and 13 Jbeta primers. Some clones are missing from TCRdb's copy, which holds only in-frame ones; the method was immunoSEQ multiplex PCR. This sample has under 200,000 clones, with over 65% found just once. Sequencing input: PBMCs. The origin of the receptors is a woman aged 40 to 50 in good health and CMV-seronegative.

The V call is TRBV28, the J call TRBJ1-2; D call uncertain. CDR1 and CDR2 (germline): MDHEN, SYDVKM. The V and J ends lost 4 bases and 6 bases respectively, with 6 bases between them. This CDR3 comprises 11 residues. The CDR3, as DNA: TGTGCCAGCAGTTCAGGAAATGGCTACACCTTC. It is translated as CASSSGNGYTF.

This clone has a handful of counts. The chain carries TRBV27 and TRBJ1-1; D is unclear. CDR3 length equals 14 residues. Trimming took 2 bases from V and 8 from J, leaving 15 bases between them. Germline V gives CDR1 MNHEY, CDR2 SMNVEV (reference sequence). The CDR3 loop is CASSLRSGSREAFF. CDR3 sequence (DNA): TGTGCCAGCAGTTTAAGATCGGGGTCGAGAGAAGCTTTCTTT.

The CDR3, as DNA: TGCGCCAGCAGCCCCTTCTTCTCTGGGGCCAACGTCCTGACTTTC. It specifies CASSPFFSGANVLTF. The gene calls are TRBV5-1 and TRBJ2-6; D is uncertain. Germline CDR1 SGHRS, CDR2 YFSETQ. The V and J ends lost 4 bases and 0 bases respectively, with 8 bases between them. This CDR3 contains 15 residues.

The rearrangement uses TRBV19 and TRBJ1-2; 9 bases align to TRBD1. Germline V lookup: CDR1 LNHDA, CDR2 SQIVND (reference sequence). The CDR3 is 15 residues long. V trimming: 5 bases; J trimming: 3 bases; junction bases outside the gene matches: 7. CDR3: CASSEGQGRYYGYTF. The CDR3 DNA reads as TGTGCCAGTAGTGAAGGACAGGGGAGATACTATGGCTACACCTTC.

The chain combines TRBV4-1 with TRBJ1-1, with unresolved D. The germline CDR1 and CDR2 sequences are MGHRA and YSYEKL. The CDR3 has 15 residues. Trimming took off 0 bases at V and 1 base at J, with 9 bases between the two ends. For the CDR3, the DNA is TGCGCCAGCAGCCAAGATGAGAATGCGAACACTGAAGCTTTCTTT. It encodes CASSQDENANTEAFF.

The V call is TRBV9, the J call TRBJ2-2; TRBD2 might be the D (7 bases). The germline V gene has CDR1 SGDLS and CDR2 YYNGEE. V lost 6 bases, J lost 5 bases, and 17 bases lay in between. There are 15 residues in the CDR3. In DNA, the CDR3 is TGTGCCAGCACCGAGGGGGGGGAGGGGACCGGGGAGCTGTTTTTT. Translating it yields CASTEGGEGTGELFF.

This clone has only one observation. The J gene is TRBJ2-7, the V gene TRBV18; D ambiguous. Trimming took off 6 bases at V and 3 bases at J, with 9 bases between the two ends. The CDR3 contains 12 residues. Germline-derived CDR1 and CDR2 are KGHSH and LQKENI. The CDR3 nucleotides are TGTGCCAGCTCTCAAGCCCGCTACGAGCAGTACTTC. Amino acid sequence: CASSQARYEQYF.

The J gene is TRBJ1-2, the V gene TRBV9; D possibly corresponds to TRBD1 (5 bases). The CDR3 consists of 16 residues. Germline assignment: CDR1 SGDLS and CDR2 YYNGEE. Between the trimmed V and J ends, which lost 4 bases and 2 bases, there was a span of 18 bases. CDR3: CASSPHLLGGNYGYTF. DNA of the CDR3: TGTGCCAGCAGCCCACACCTTCTCGGGGGAAACTATGGCTACACCTTC.

The J gene is TRBJ2-4, the V gene TRBV5-6; 8 bases line up with TRBD1. V was pared by 4 bases and J by 1 base, with 4 bases of the junction left unmatched. Germline lookup yields CDR1 SGHDT and CDR2 YYEEEE. The CDR3 totals 15 residues. DNA of the CDR3: TGTGCCAGCAGCGCCGGACAGGGCGCCAAAAACATTCAGTACTTC. The encoded protein is CASSAGQGAKNIQYF.

The rearrangement links TRBV13 to TRBJ1-1; TRBD1 matches 7 bases. The germline CDR1 and CDR2 sequences are PRHDT and FYEKMQ (reference sequence). V trimming: 3 bases; J trimming: 5 bases; junction bases outside the gene matches: 3. CDR3 size: 13 residues. The CDR3 loop is CASSLTGWTEAFF. The CDR3, as DNA: TGTGCCAGCAGCTTGACAGGGTGGACTGAAGCTTTCTTT.

This chain links TRBV5-1 with TRBJ1-1; 10 nucleotides line up with TRBD1. Per the germline V gene, CDR1 is SGHRS and CDR2 is YFSETQ. With 4 bases clipped from V and 4 bases from J, the junction kept 7 bases outside the gene matches. The CDR3 consists of 15 residues. The DNA for the CDR3 is TGCGCCAGCAGCCCCGGGACAGGGGTCGGCACTGAAGCTTTCTTT. The encoded protein is CASSPGTGVGTEAFF.

The chain carries TRBV11-3 and TRBJ1-2; D is unresolved. From germline, CDR1 is SGHNT and CDR2 YENEEA. V was shortened by 4 bases and J by 6 bases, with 9 bases between the two germline ends. The CDR3 totals 12 residues. The CDR3 coding sequence is TGTGCCAGCAGCTCATCCGGGAATGGCTACACCTTC. This encodes CASSSSGNGYTF.

V usage is TRBV21-1 and J usage is TRBJ2-7; the table calls TRBD1, which could not be checked here. TRBV21-1 is a documented pseudogene. CDR3 length: 15 residues. This CDR3 is CASRVPGTAVIEQYF. CDR3 in DNA: TGTGCCAGCAGGGTCCCCGGGACAGCGGTAATCGAGCAGTACTTC.

This chain joins TRBV18 and TRBJ2-5; D gene ambiguous. The V gene's germline CDR1 is KGHSH and CDR2 LQKENI. The V and J ends lost 3 bases and 0 bases respectively, with 2 bases between them. This CDR3 comprises 12 residues. DNA for the CDR3: TGTGCCAGCTCACCCTACCAAGAGACCCAGTACTTC. Amino acids: CASSPYQETQYF. The complete variable domain, with remaining parts taken from reference TRBV18 and TRBJ2-5, reads NAGVMQNPRHLVRRRGQEARLRCSPMKGHSHVYWYRQLPEEGLKFMVYLQKENIIDESGMPKERFSAEFPKEGPSILRIQQVVRGDSAAYFCASSPYQETQYFGPGTRLLVL.

This chain joins TRBV7-9 and TRBJ2-7, with D perhaps matching TRBD1 (5 bases). The CDR3 contains 13 residues. The V gene lost 5 bases and the J gene lost 3 bases, with 11 bases spanning the gap. Germline V gene sequence: CDR1 SEHNR, CDR2 FQNEAQ (reference sequence). The CDR3 bases are TGTGCCAGCAGCCAGGACATCAACTACGAGCAGTACTTC. It codes for CASSQDINYEQYF.

V and J are TRBV11-2 and TRBJ2-3, with D possibly TRBD1 on 5 matching bases. The CDR3 runs to 13 residues. Germline CDR1 and CDR2: SGHAT and FQNNGV. Trimming removed 5 bases from V and 4 bases from J, with 10 bases in between. This chain's CDR3 is CASSPGYPDTQYF. CDR3 in DNA: TGTGCCAGCAGCCCAGGGTATCCAGATACGCAGTATTTT.

Of note for this clone: Its ends do not fully match the called genes, so a read error is possible. The chain links TRBV7-9 to TRBJ1-5; D gene ambiguous. This CDR3 has 14 amino acids. The germline gives CDR1 SEHNR, CDR2 FQNEAQ (reference sequence). CDR3 coding DNA: TGTGCCAGCAGCTTAGATGACGGGAATCGGCCCCAGCATTTT. It encodes CASSLDDGNRPQHF.

The chain couples TRBV7-9 to TRBJ2-1; no firm D call. With 2 bases removed from V and 0 bases from J, the gap between germline ends came to 8 bases. Germline V gene sequence: CDR1 SEHNR, CDR2 FQNEAQ (reference sequence). CDR3 length: 15 amino acids. The CDR3 is CASSLSGDSYNEQFF. The DNA of the CDR3 is TGTGCCAGCAGCTTAAGTGGAGACTCCTACAATGAGCAGTTCTTC.

This clone was counted only a few times. The chain recombines TRBV28 with TRBJ1-3; no definite D call. V lost 11 bases and J lost 0, with 11 bases in between. Germline assignment: CDR1 MDHEN and CDR2 SYDVKM. The CDR3 totals 13 residues. CDR3 amino acids: CAATSNSGNTIYF. DNA for the CDR3: TGTGCCGCTACTTCAAACTCTGGAAACACCATATATTTT.

The chain employs TRBV2 and TRBJ1-6; 7 bases are shared with TRBD1. J gave up 10 bases and V 8 bases, and 8 bases lay outside the gene matches. The CDR3 is 13 residues long. CDR1 is SNHLY and CDR2 is FYNNEI in the germline V gene. CDR3 in amino acids: CASGQAAGSPLHF. The DNA for the CDR3 is TGTGCCAGCGGACAGGCGGCTGGCTCACCCCTCCACTTT.